This TCR beta chain was found in a study of beta chain features in type 1 diabetes. Regarding the study as a whole: Researchers reported that naive, central memory and Treg TCRB repertoires appeared more similar in patients than in healthy donors. Among patients with Type 1 diabetes, TCRB CDR3s were moderately but significantly shorter in every one of the four CD4+ subsets. PCR might favor shorter templates, but any such skew would affect patients and controls equally. Still unanswered here is whether HLA type influences TCRB rearrangement.

Sorting gave populations that all exceeded 95% purity. Expressed TCRB transcripts were sequenced because the isolated RNA had all been reverse transcribed beforehand. Generated by immunoSEQ multiplex PCR, the TCRdb table keeps only in-frame clones and is missing some. The table has 160,000 or so clones, 7% to 9.5% seen once. A remark on this clone: The target antigen is unknown.

V lost 6 bases to trimming and J lost 5 bases, with 4 bases between them. The CDR3 contains 11 residues. CDR1 and CDR2 (germline): ENHRY, SYGVKD. This chain connects TRBV10-3 to TRBJ1-4; no definite D call. The sequencing input was central memory CD4+ T cells from blood. This sequence originates from a woman aged 25-40 years with type 1 diabetes. The CDR3, as DNA: TGTGCCATCAGCCAAAATGAAAAACTGTTTTTT. This translates into CAISQNEKLFF.